This is a list of T cell receptor beta chains from one sample in a study of blood T cell repertoires in COVID-19. Repertoires were generated with immunoSEQ multiplex PCR, while TCRdb's copy carries only in-frame clones and drops some. The data show 200,000 to 250,000 clones, 84% seen once. Sequencing input: peripheral blood. The receptors shown here come from a woman aged 55-69 years who had recovered from COVID-19. CDR3s include the opening cysteine and the closing phenylalanine or tryptophan. A D gene is named only where the DNA matches it firmly. Rows may omit the clone size; those that give it use once, few, many or a size class.

v_gene: TRBV9; len: 15; abundance: once; j_gene: TRBJ2-3; d_gene: TRBD2; CDR3nt: TGTGCCAGCAGCGTTCTAGCGGGGGGGACAGATACGCAGTATTTT; CDR3aa: CASSVLAGGTDTQYF
v_gene: TRBV27; len: 16; abundance: few; j_gene: TRBJ2-7; d_gene: .; CDR3nt: TGTGCCAGCAGTCCCTCGGATTCGACAGGACCCTACGAGCAGTACTTC; CDR3aa: CASSPSDSTGPYEQYF
v_gene: TRBV7-3; len: 14; abundance: .; j_gene: TRBJ2-7; d_gene: TRBD1; CDR3nt: TGTGCCAGCAGCTTACAACAGGGGGCATACGAGCAGTACTTC; CDR3aa: CASSLQQGAYEQYF
v_gene: TRBV7-2; len: 19; abundance: .; j_gene: TRBJ1-5; d_gene: TRBD1; CDR3nt: TGTGCCAGCAGCTTAGTCTTCGGGACAGGGGGACTCTCCAATCAGCCCCAGCATTTT; CDR3aa: CASSLVFGTGGLSNQPQHF
v_gene: TRBV2; len: 14; abundance: .; j_gene: TRBJ2-5; d_gene: TRBD2; CDR3nt: TGTGCCAGCAGTGAAACTAGCGGGAAAGAGACCCAGTACTTC; CDR3aa: CASSETSGKETQYF
v_gene: TRBV19; len: 12; abundance: .; j_gene: TRBJ2-1; d_gene: .; CDR3nt: TGTGCCGCCGGGGTGGGCGGCCATGAGCAGTTCTTC; CDR3aa: CAAGVGGHEQFF
v_gene: TRBV11-2; len: 15; abundance: .; j_gene: TRBJ1-5; d_gene: TRBD1; CDR3nt: TGTGCCAGCAGCCTGACAGGGGAGGGCAATCAGCCCCAGCATTTT; CDR3aa: CASSLTGEGNQPQHF
v_gene: TRBV5-1; len: 14; abundance: .; j_gene: TRBJ2-2; d_gene: .; CDR3nt: TGCGCCAGCAGCCCGACAGCGAACACCGGGGAGCTGTTTTTT; CDR3aa: CASSPTANTGELFF
v_gene: TRBV2; len: 13; abundance: .; j_gene: TRBJ2-5; d_gene: TRBD2; CDR3nt: TGTGCCAGCAACGGCGCTAGCGGGGAGACCCAGTACTTC; CDR3aa: CASNGASGETQYF
v_gene: TRBV6-6; len: 13; abundance: once; j_gene: TRBJ1-2; d_gene: .; CDR3nt: TGTGCCAGCACTCCCGGGGGGGGAGGTGGCTACACCTTC; CDR3aa: CASTPGGGGGYTF
v_gene: TRBV6-1; len: 16; abundance: once; j_gene: TRBJ2-7; d_gene: TRBD2; CDR3nt: TGTGCCAGCAGTGTCGAGGATAGCGGGGGCCCCTACGAGCAGTACTTC; CDR3aa: CASSVEDSGGPYEQYF
v_gene: TRBV7-2; len: 14; abundance: .; j_gene: TRBJ2-3; d_gene: .; CDR3nt: TGTGCCAGCAGCTTAGTAGGGAGCGGAGATACGCAGTATTTT; CDR3aa: CASSLVGSGDTQYF
v_gene: TRBV27; len: 15; abundance: .; j_gene: TRBJ2-7; d_gene: .; CDR3nt: TGTGCCAGCAGTTTAGTTAGCCGTGTCTCCTACGAGCAGTACTTC; CDR3aa: CASSLVSRVSYEQYF
v_gene: TRBV3-1/TRBV3-2; len: 13; abundance: once; j_gene: TRBJ2-5; d_gene: .; CDR3nt: TGTGCCAGCAGCCAGGCCGCTCCGGAGACCCAGTACTTC; CDR3aa: CASSQAAPETQYF
v_gene: TRBV13; len: 13; abundance: .; j_gene: TRBJ1-2; d_gene: .; CDR3nt: TGTGCCAGCAGCTTAGGCCTAGGGGTGGGCTACACCTTC; CDR3aa: CASSLGLGVGYTF
v_gene: TRBV6-5; len: 14; abundance: .; j_gene: TRBJ1-1; d_gene: TRBD1; CDR3nt: TGTGCCAGCAGTTACGACAGGGACAACACTGAAGCTTTCTTT; CDR3aa: CASSYDRDNTEAFF
v_gene: TRBV7-3; len: 16; abundance: .; j_gene: TRBJ2-2; d_gene: TRBD2; CDR3nt: TGTGCCAGCAGCCCCCGCAGCGGGGCGAACACCGGGGAGCTGTTTTTT; CDR3aa: CASSPRSGANTGELFF
v_gene: TRBV4-2; len: 14; abundance: .; j_gene: TRBJ2-3; d_gene: TRBD2; CDR3nt: TGTGCCAGCAGCCCCCTAAGACTAGCCGATACGCAGTATTTT; CDR3aa: CASSPLRLADTQYF
v_gene: TRBV2; len: 14; abundance: .; j_gene: TRBJ1-2; d_gene: .; CDR3nt: TGTGCCAGCAGTGGCCCCGGAGGGACCAATGGCTACACCTTC; CDR3aa: CASSGPGGTNGYTF
v_gene: TRBV12-3/TRBV12-4; len: 11; abundance: once; j_gene: TRBJ1-2; d_gene: .; CDR3nt: TGTGCCAGCAGTTTCCGTTATGGCTACACCTTC; CDR3aa: CASSFRYGYTF
v_gene: TRBV4-1; len: 15; abundance: .; j_gene: TRBJ1-5; d_gene: .; CDR3nt: TGCGCCAGCAGCCAAGATCAAACAGGTGGGCAGCCCCAGCATTTT; CDR3aa: CASSQDQTGGQPQHF
v_gene: TRBV3-1/TRBV3-2; len: 17; abundance: .; j_gene: TRBJ2-2; d_gene: .; CDR3nt: TGTGCCAGCAGCCAAGGAGAATGGCTAGAGGAACCCGGGGAGCTGTTTTTT; CDR3aa: CASSQGEWLEEPGELFF
v_gene: TRBV5-6; len: 13; abundance: .; j_gene: TRBJ2-5; d_gene: TRBD1; CDR3nt: TGTGCCAGCACCCAGGGGGACCAAGAGACCCAGTACTTC; CDR3aa: CASTQGDQETQYF
v_gene: TRBV13; len: 14; abundance: .; j_gene: TRBJ2-1; d_gene: .; CDR3nt: TGTGCCAGCAGCCGATCCGACATCCTCAATGAGCAGTTCTTC; CDR3aa: CASSRSDILNEQFF
v_gene: TRBV6-1; len: 15; abundance: .; j_gene: TRBJ2-7; d_gene: .; CDR3nt: TGTGCCAGCAGTGAAGTGGCAAACCAGGCACTCGAGCAGTACTTC; CDR3aa: CASSEVANQALEQYF
v_gene: TRBV7-6; len: 15; abundance: many; j_gene: TRBJ2-1; d_gene: TRBD1; CDR3nt: TGTGCCAGCAGCATATACAGGGGGCCCTACAATGAGCAGTTCTTC; CDR3aa: CASSIYRGPYNEQFF
v_gene: TRBV2; len: 13; abundance: .; j_gene: TRBJ2-2; d_gene: TRBD1; CDR3nt: TGTGCCACGGGACAGTACAAGGACGGGGAGCTGTTTTTT; CDR3aa: CATGQYKDGELFF
v_gene: TRBV4-2; len: 15; abundance: .; j_gene: TRBJ1-1; d_gene: .; CDR3nt: TGTGCCAGCAGCCAAGATCCAGGGTGGAAGGCTGAAGCTTTCTTT; CDR3aa: CASSQDPGWKAEAFF
v_gene: TRBV20-1; len: 15; abundance: .; j_gene: TRBJ2-7; d_gene: .; CDR3nt: TGCAGTGCTAGTCCCCCCCGGGACACTACCTACGAGCAGTACTTC; CDR3aa: CSASPPRDTTYEQYF
v_gene: TRBV5-5; len: 14; abundance: once; j_gene: TRBJ1-2; d_gene: TRBD1; CDR3nt: TGTGCCAGCAGCGCCGGGACAGGGGAGGGCGGCTACACCTTC; CDR3aa: CASSAGTGEGGYTF
v_gene: TRBV6-2/TRBV6-3; len: 12; abundance: .; j_gene: TRBJ2-1; d_gene: .; CDR3nt: TGTGCCAGCAGCAATCAGGCCGTGGAGCAGTTCTTC; CDR3aa: CASSNQAVEQFF
v_gene: TRBV5-1; len: 15; abundance: .; j_gene: TRBJ2-2; d_gene: TRBD2; CDR3nt: TGCGCCAGCAGCCTAGGACTAGATAACACCGGGGAGCTGTTTTTT; CDR3aa: CASSLGLDNTGELFF
v_gene: TRBV6-5; len: 15; abundance: .; j_gene: TRBJ1-4; d_gene: .; CDR3nt: TGTGCCAGGAGATCGGCGGCAGCAACTAATGAAAAACTGTTTTTT; CDR3aa: CARRSAAATNEKLFF
v_gene: TRBV19; len: 19; abundance: .; j_gene: TRBJ2-2; d_gene: TRBD1; CDR3nt: TGTGCCAGTACCATGGGACAGAACAGAATGCGTAGGTACACCGGGGAGCTGTTTTTT; CDR3aa: CASTMGQNRMRRYTGELFF
v_gene: TRBV6-2/TRBV6-3; len: 13; abundance: .; j_gene: TRBJ2-7; d_gene: TRBD1; CDR3nt: TGTGCCAGCAGCCAAACAGGGGGCGGCGAGCAGTACTTC; CDR3aa: CASSQTGGGEQYF
v_gene: TRBV3-1/TRBV3-2; len: 18; abundance: .; j_gene: TRBJ1-1; d_gene: .; CDR3nt: TGTGCCAGCAGCCAAGATGACGGGGTATGGACTAAAAACACTGAAGCTTTCTTT; CDR3aa: CASSQDDGVWTKNTEAFF
v_gene: TRBV6-5; len: 11; abundance: .; j_gene: TRBJ1-6; d_gene: .; CDR3nt: TGTGGCACAGGGTTTAATTCACCCCTCCACTTT; CDR3aa: CGTGFNSPLHF
v_gene: TRBV5-4; len: 16; abundance: .; j_gene: TRBJ2-7; d_gene: TRBD1; CDR3nt: TGTGCCAGCAGCTTGAGGGGACAGGCGAGCTCCTACGAGCAGTACTTC; CDR3aa: CASSLRGQASSYEQYF
v_gene: TRBV15; len: 18; abundance: .; j_gene: TRBJ1-3; d_gene: TRBD1; CDR3nt: TGTGCCACCAGCAGAGAGAGGGACAGGCGATACTCTGGAAACACCATATATTTT; CDR3aa: CATSRERDRRYSGNTIYF
v_gene: TRBV29-1; len: 15; abundance: .; j_gene: TRBJ2-1; d_gene: TRBD2; CDR3nt: TGCAGCGCTTCTAAAGGGACTAGCAGGTACAATGAGCAGTTCTTC; CDR3aa: CSASKGTSRYNEQFF
v_gene: TRBV6-5; len: 14; abundance: .; j_gene: TRBJ2-5; d_gene: TRBD2; CDR3nt: TGTGCCAGCAGTTACAGCGGGGGGGAAGAGACCCAGTACTTC; CDR3aa: CASSYSGGEETQYF
v_gene: TRBV6-5; len: 15; abundance: .; j_gene: TRBJ1-5; d_gene: .; CDR3nt: TGTGCCAGCAGGCCACAGGGTTATAGCAATCAGCCCCAGCATTTT; CDR3aa: CASRPQGYSNQPQHF
v_gene: TRBV7-7; len: 16; abundance: .; j_gene: TRBJ2-2; d_gene: TRBD1; CDR3nt: TGTGCTAGCAGCCAGGACAGGGGACCGAACACCGGGGAGCTGTTTTTT; CDR3aa: CASSQDRGPNTGELFF
v_gene: TRBV30; len: 18; abundance: once; j_gene: TRBJ1-1; d_gene: .; CDR3nt: TGTGCCTGGAGGGGGTACTCCGGGACTTCGATGGAGTACACTGAAGCTTTCTTT; CDR3aa: CAWRGYSGTSMEYTEAFF
v_gene: TRBV4-1; len: 13; abundance: .; j_gene: TRBJ2-7; d_gene: .; CDR3nt: TGCGCCAGCAGCCGCGGGCATCCCTACGAGCAGTACTTC; CDR3aa: CASSRGHPYEQYF
v_gene: TRBV13; len: 17; abundance: .; j_gene: TRBJ2-3; d_gene: .; CDR3nt: TGTGCCAGCAGCCCAGCTTCGGGGGTTTTTAGCACAGATACGCAGTATTTT; CDR3aa: CASSPASGVFSTDTQYF
v_gene: TRBV29-1; len: 16; abundance: .; j_gene: TRBJ2-3; d_gene: TRBD2; CDR3nt: TGCAGCGTAACAAGGACTAGCGGGGGGGCAACAGATACGCAGTATTTT; CDR3aa: CSVTRTSGGATDTQYF
v_gene: TRBV19; len: 14; abundance: .; j_gene: TRBJ1-2; d_gene: .; CDR3nt: TGTGCCAGTAGTATTAAAGGGGTTAACTATGGCTACACCTTC; CDR3aa: CASSIKGVNYGYTF
v_gene: TRBV6-9; len: 17; abundance: .; j_gene: TRBJ1-1; d_gene: TRBD1; CDR3nt: TGTGCCAGCAGTTATCCCTCAAGAGCGACAGGGGGCACTGAAGCTTTCTTT; CDR3aa: CASSYPSRATGGTEAFF
v_gene: TRBV7-9; len: 18; abundance: .; j_gene: TRBJ2-4; d_gene: .; CDR3nt: TGTGCCAGCAGCCCGCCGATCCGGATCGGGGGTTCCAAAAACATTCAGTACTTC; CDR3aa: CASSPPIRIGGSKNIQYF
v_gene: TRBV6-5; len: 14; abundance: .; j_gene: TRBJ1-2; d_gene: TRBD1; CDR3nt: TGTGCCAGCAGACCGGGACAGGGCCGAGGTGGCTACACCTTC; CDR3aa: CASRPGQGRGGYTF
v_gene: TRBV19; len: 15; abundance: .; j_gene: TRBJ2-7; d_gene: .; CDR3nt: TGTGCCAGTAGTGCCGACAGTTCCGGCTCCTACGAGCAGTACTTC; CDR3aa: CASSADSSGSYEQYF